This TCR beta chain is from a study of blood T cell repertoires in COVID-19. V shed 4 bases, J shed 9 bases, and the junction held 7 bases outside the gene matches. In germline, CDR1 is MNHEY, CDR2 SVGEGT. CDR3 size: 15 residues. The data were produced by immunoSEQ multiplex PCR, yet TCRdb's version contains in-frame clones alone and is incomplete. The profile shows just over 650,000 clones, 85% to 90% of them singletons. Sequencing used peripheral blood. V is TRBV6-2 or TRBV6-3 and J is TRBJ1-6; TRBD1 matches at 9 bases. The clonotype was recovered from a young woman with acute or convalescent COVID-19. CDR3 nucleotide sequence: TGTGCCAGCAGTTTTGACCGGGACAGGGTTTCACCCCTCCACTTT. It specifies CASSFDRDRVSPLHF.